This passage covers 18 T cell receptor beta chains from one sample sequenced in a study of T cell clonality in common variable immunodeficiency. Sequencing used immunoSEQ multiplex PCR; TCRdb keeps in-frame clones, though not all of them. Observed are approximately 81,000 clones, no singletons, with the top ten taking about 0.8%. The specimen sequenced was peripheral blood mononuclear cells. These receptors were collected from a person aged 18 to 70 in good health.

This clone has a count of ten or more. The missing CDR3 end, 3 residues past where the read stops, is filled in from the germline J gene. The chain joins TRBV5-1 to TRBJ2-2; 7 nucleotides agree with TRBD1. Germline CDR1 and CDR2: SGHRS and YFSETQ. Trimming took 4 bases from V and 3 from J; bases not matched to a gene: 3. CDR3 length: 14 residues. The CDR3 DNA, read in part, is TGCGCCAGCAGCATCACAGGGGACACCGGGGAG. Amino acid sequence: CASSITGDTGE. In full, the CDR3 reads CASSITGDTGELFF.

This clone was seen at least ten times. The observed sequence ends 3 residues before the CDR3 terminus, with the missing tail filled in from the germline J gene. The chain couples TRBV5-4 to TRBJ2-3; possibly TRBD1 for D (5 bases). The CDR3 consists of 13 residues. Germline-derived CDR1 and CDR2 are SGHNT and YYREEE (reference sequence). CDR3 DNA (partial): TGTGGCCCTGCCAGGGCTGGCACAGATACG. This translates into CGPARAGTDT. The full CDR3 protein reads CGPARAGTDTQYF.

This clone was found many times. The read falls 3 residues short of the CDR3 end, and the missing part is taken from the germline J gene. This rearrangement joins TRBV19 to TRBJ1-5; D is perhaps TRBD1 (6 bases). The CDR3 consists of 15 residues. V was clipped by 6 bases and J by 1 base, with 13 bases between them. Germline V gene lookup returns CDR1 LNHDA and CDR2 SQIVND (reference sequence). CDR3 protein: CASSLTGYSNQPQHF. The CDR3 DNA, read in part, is TGTGCCAGTAGCTTAACAGGGTACAGCAATCAGCCC.

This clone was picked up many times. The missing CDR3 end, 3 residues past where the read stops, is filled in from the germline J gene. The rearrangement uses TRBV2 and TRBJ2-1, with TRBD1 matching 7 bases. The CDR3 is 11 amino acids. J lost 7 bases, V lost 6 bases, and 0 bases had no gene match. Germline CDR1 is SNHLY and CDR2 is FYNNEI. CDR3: CASRQGNEQFF. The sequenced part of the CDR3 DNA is TGTGCCAGCAGACAGGGGAATGAG.

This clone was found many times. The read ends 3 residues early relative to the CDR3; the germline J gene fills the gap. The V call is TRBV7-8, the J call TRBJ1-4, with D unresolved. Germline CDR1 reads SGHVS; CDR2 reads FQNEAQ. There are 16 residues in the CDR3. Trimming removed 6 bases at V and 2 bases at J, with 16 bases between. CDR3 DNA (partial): TGTGCCAGCAGACCGGGGTTAGGTGCTACTAATGAAAAA. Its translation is CASRPGLGATNEK. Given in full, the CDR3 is CASRPGLGATNEKLFF.

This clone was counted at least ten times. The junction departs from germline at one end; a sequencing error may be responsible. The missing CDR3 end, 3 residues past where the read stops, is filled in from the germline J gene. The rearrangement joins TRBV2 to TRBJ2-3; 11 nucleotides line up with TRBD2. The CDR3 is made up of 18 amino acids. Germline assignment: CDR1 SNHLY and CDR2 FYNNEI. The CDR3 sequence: CATSARLAGGVMADTQYF. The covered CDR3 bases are TGTGCCACCAGTGCCCGTCTAGCGGGAGGAGTTATGGCAGATACG.

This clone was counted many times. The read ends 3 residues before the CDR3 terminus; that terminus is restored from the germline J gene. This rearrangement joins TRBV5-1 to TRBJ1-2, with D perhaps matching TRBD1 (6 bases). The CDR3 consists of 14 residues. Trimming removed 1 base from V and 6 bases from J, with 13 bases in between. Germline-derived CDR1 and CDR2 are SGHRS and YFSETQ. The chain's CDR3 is CASSLRTARDGYTF. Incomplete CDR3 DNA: TGCGCCAGCAGCTTGAGGACAGCCCGAGATGGC.

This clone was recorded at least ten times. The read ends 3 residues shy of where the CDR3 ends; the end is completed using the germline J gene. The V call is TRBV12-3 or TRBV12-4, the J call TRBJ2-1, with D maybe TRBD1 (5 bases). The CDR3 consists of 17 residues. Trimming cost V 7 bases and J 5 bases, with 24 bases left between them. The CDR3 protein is CASTHTRQHLTDNEQFF. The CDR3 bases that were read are TGTGCCAGCACCCATACGAGACAGCACTTAACCGACAATGAG.

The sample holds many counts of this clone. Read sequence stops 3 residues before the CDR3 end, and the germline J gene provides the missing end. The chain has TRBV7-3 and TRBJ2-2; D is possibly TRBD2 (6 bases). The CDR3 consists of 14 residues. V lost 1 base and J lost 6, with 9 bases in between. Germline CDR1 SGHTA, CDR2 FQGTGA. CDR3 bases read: TGTGCCAGCAGCTTAATGGGGGGAGCCGGGGAG. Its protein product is CASSLMGGAGE. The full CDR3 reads CASSLMGGAGELFF.

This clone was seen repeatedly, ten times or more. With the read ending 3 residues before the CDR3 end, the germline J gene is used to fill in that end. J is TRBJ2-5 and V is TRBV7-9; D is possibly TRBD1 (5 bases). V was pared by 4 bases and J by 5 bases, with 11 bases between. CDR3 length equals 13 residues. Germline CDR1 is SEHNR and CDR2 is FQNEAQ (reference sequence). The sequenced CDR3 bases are TGTGCCAGCAGCTCAAGACAGTATGAGACC. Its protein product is CASSSRQYET. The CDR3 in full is CASSSRQYETQYF.

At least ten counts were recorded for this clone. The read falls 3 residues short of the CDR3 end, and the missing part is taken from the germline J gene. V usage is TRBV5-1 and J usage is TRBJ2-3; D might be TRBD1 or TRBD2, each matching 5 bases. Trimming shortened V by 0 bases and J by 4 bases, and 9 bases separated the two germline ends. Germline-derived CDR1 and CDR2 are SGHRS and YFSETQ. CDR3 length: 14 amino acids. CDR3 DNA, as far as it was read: TGCGCCAGCAGCTTGGAGGGGAGCGCAGATACG. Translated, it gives CASSLEGSADT. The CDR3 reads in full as CASSLEGSADTQYF.

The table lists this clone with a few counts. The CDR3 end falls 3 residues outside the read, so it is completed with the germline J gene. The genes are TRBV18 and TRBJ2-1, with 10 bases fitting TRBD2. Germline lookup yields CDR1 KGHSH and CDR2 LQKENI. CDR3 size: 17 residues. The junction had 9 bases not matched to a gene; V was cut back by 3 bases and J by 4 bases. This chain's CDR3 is CASSPRPLAGDYNEQFF. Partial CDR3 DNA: TGTGCCAGCTCACCTCGCCCCCTAGCGGGGGATTACAATGAG.

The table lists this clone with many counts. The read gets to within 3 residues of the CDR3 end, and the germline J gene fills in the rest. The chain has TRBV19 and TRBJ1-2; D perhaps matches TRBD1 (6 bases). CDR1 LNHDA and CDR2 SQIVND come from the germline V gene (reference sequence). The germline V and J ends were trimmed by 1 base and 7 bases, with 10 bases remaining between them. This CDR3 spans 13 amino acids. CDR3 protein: CASSIGQGTGYTF. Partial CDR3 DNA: TGTGCCAGTAGTATAGGCCAGGGGACTGGC.

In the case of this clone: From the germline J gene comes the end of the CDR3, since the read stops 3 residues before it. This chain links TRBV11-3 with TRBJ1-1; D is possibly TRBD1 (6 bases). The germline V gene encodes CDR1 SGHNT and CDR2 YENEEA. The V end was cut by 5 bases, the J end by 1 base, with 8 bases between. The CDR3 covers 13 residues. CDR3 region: CASSRQENTEAFF. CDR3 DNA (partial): TGTGCCAGCAGCCGACAGGAGAACACTGAA.

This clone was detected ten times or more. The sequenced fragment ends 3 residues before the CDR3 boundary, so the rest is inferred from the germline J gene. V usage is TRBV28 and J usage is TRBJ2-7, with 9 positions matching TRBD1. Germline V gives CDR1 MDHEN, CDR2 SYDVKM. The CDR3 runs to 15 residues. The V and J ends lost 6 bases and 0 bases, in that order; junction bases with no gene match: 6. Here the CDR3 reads CASSQDRGSSYEQYF. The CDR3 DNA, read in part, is TGTGCCAGCAGCCAGGACAGGGGCAGCTCCTACGAG.

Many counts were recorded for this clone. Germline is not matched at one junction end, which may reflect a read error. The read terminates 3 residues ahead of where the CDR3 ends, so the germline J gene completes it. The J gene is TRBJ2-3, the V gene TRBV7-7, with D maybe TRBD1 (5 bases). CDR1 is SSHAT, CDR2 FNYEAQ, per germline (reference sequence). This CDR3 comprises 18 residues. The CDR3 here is CASSFGVVGRTNTDTQYF. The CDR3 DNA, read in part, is TGTGCTAGCAGCTTTGGGGTCGTGGGGCGGACCAACACAGATACG.

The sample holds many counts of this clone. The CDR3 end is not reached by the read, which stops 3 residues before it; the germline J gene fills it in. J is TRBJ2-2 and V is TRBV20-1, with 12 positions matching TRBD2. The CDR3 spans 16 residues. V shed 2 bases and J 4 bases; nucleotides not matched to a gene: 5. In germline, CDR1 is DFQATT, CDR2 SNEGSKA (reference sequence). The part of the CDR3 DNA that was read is TGCAGTGCTAGACTTCCGGGACTAGCGGGCACCGGGGAG. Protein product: CSARLPGLAGTGE. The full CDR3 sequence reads CSARLPGLAGTGELFF.

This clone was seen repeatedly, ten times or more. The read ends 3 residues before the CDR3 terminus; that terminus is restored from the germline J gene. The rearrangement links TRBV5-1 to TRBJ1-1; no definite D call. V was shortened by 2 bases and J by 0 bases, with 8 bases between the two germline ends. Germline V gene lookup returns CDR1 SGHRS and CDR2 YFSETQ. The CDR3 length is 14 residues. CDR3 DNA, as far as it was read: TGCGCCAGCAGCTTCTCCCCAGTGAACACTGAA. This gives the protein CASSFSPVNTE. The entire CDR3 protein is CASSFSPVNTEAFF.